The clone carrying this TCR beta chain is large in the sample. Its antigen is unknown. The sample comes from a study of circulating CD8 cells and anti-PD-1 response in melanoma. At the level of the study: Nivolumab was given intravenously at 3 mg/kg every 2 weeks. Non-responders showed stable or progressive disease; responders showed complete or partial response.

Four subsets defined by PD-1 and/or TIGIT were sorted from live CD3+CD8+TCRalphabeta+ cells. Each library started from 15 ng of total RNA using the QIAseq Immune Repertoire TCR panel. MiXCR, run by TCRdb on the reads, gives a single entry per CDR3 protein. Of some 150 distinct CDR3 sequences in the sample, about 12% were seen once. Study-wide results and caveats: TIGIT repertoires were least diverse, DNEG repertoires most diverse.

Source: CD8+ T cells from PBMCs, taken at baseline or after one month of anti-PD-1 therapy (not recorded which). This TCR was recovered from a human donor with melanoma.

The CDR3 DNA follows: TGTGCCAGCAGCCCCCAGGGCTCGGAGACCCAGTACTTC. It yields the protein CASSPQGSETQYF. This chain joins TRBV7-3 and TRBJ2-5, with D possibly TRBD1 on 5 matching bases. Germline lookup yields CDR1 SGHTA and CDR2 FQGTGA. This CDR3 has 13 amino acids. Trimming removed 5 bases from V and 5 bases from J, with 12 bases in between.